The 27 T cell receptor beta chains given below trace back to one sample, sequenced in a study of shared clonotypes between healthy human individuals. Profiled with immunoSEQ multiplex PCR; TCRdb holds only in-frame clones, not every one. The table lists 1.4 million to 1.5 million clones, 95% to 97% of them singletons. Material: naive CD4+ T cells sorted from blood. Subset meaning: CD45RA+ positively selected. The receptor source for this set is a man aged 25-45 years in good health.

This rearrangement joins TRBV5-4 to TRBJ1-4, with D unresolved. This CDR3 comprises 14 residues. CDR1 is SGHNT and CDR2 is YYREEE in the germline V gene (reference sequence). Trimming cost V 5 bases and J 1 base, with 9 bases left between them. CDR3 protein: CASREGITNEKLFF. CDR3 nucleotide sequence: TGTGCCAGCAGGGAAGGGATAACTAATGAAAAACTGTTTTTT. The full variable domain, rest sourced from reference TRBV5-4 and TRBJ1-4, is ETGVTQSPTHLIKTRGQQVTLRCSSQSGHNTVSWYQQALGQGPQFIFQYYREEENGRGNFPPRFSGLQFPNYSSELNVNALELDDSALYLCASREGITNEKLFFGSGTQLSVL.

This clone was picked up one time. J is TRBJ2-1 and V is TRBV9; 13 nucleotides align to TRBD2. The CDR3 has 21 amino acids. The V gene's germline CDR1 is SGDLS and CDR2 YYNGEE. V gave up 3 bases and J gave up 0 bases; unmatched junction bases: 15. The CDR3 loop reads CASSGISGLAGDWRSYNEQFF. In DNA, the CDR3 is TGTGCCAGCAGCGGAATCTCAGGACTAGCGGGAGACTGGCGCTCCTACAATGAGCAGTTCTTC.

This sequence joins TRBV27 and TRBJ2-5; 8 bases align to TRBD2. Germline assignment: CDR1 MNHEY and CDR2 SMNVEV (reference sequence). The V and J ends lost 2 bases and 5 bases, in that order; junction bases with no gene match: 7. This CDR3 is 15 amino acids long. The CDR3 reads CASSLAGLGMETQYF. Written as DNA, the CDR3 is TGTGCCAGCAGTTTAGCGGGACTAGGTATGGAGACCCAGTACTTC.

The chain couples TRBV25-1 to TRBJ2-2; 9 positions match TRBD1. The germline V gene encodes CDR1 MGHDK and CDR2 SYGVNS. V trimming: 0 bases; J trimming: 7 bases; junction bases outside the gene matches: 6. CDR3 length: 16 amino acids. The CDR3 nucleotides read TGTGCCAGCAGTGAATACGGGACAGGGCGAATCGGGGAGCTGTTTTTT. Translation: CASSEYGTGRIGELFF.

The V and J genes are TRBV21-1 and TRBJ2-1; the table's TRBD1 call for D was not verified on the DNA. TRBV21-1 is shown as a pseudogene. The CDR3 is 18 amino acids. CDR3 sequence reads: CASSKGGGRDRNYNEQFF. The CDR3 bases are TGTGCCAGCAGCAAAGGTGGGGGCCGGGACAGAAACTACAATGAGCAGTTCTTC.

A remark on this clone: This specimen includes other DNA sequences encoding the same CDR3. The rearrangement links TRBV27 to TRBJ2-3; no clear D. Deletions cut 1 base from V and 1 base from J, with 3 bases between. The germline gives CDR1 MNHEY, CDR2 SMNVEV (reference sequence). The CDR3 is 13 amino acids. In nucleotides, the CDR3 is TGTGCCAGCAGTTTATTAGGCACAGATACGCAGTATTTT. Translated: CASSLLGTDTQYF.

In this sample, this clone turned up once. The chain uses TRBV15 and TRBJ2-7, with D perhaps matching TRBD1 (5 bases). Germline CDR1 and CDR2: LNHNV and YYDKDF (reference sequence). The V end lost 2 bases, the J end lost 5 bases, and 7 bases lay between the germline ends. The CDR3 is made up of 12 amino acids. The CDR3 nucleotides are TGTGCCACCAGCAGACTCAGGGACGAGCAGTACTTC. As protein: CATSRLRDEQYF.

V and J are TRBV29-1 and TRBJ1-1, with D unresolved. The germline V gene has CDR1 SQVTM and CDR2 ANQGSEA. Trimming pared 4 bases from V and 7 bases from J, leaving 7 bases between. There are 10 residues in the CDR3. CDR3 nucleotides: TGCAGCGTTGTTAGCCTTGAAGCTTTCTTT. Encoded protein: CSVVSLEAFF.

This clone showed up just once. The junction shows a germline mismatch at one end, possibly a read error. The gene calls are TRBV7-2 and TRBJ2-7; a weak D match, TRBD2 (6 bases). This CDR3 comprises 15 residues. Germline-derived CDR1 and CDR2 are SGHTA and FQGNSA. The CDR3: CASSFGSGPSFEQYF. CDR3 DNA sequence: TGTGCCAGCAGCTTCGGGAGCGGGCCTTCCTTCGAGCAGTACTTC.

The rearrangement uses TRBV4-2 and TRBJ2-1; 10 bases map to TRBD2. The V gene's germline CDR1 is LGHNA and CDR2 YNFKEQ. The CDR3 is 18 amino acids. V lost 0 bases to trimming and J lost 0 bases; unmatched junction nucleotides: 5. The CDR3 spells CASSQDGTSESSYNEQFF. CDR3 nucleotides: TGTGCCAGCAGCCAAGATGGGACTAGCGAAAGCTCCTACAATGAGCAGTTCTTC.

Points on this clone: This specimen includes other DNA sequences encoding the same CDR3. The chain recombines TRBV5-1 with TRBJ2-5, with 8 bases lining up with TRBD2. The CDR3 is 12 amino acids. The V gene's germline CDR1 is SGHRS and CDR2 YFSETQ. With 4 bases clipped from V and 4 bases from J, the junction kept 0 bases outside the gene matches. DNA of the CDR3: TGCGCCAGCAGCCTAGCGGGAGAGACCCAGTACTTC. It translates to CASSLAGETQYF.

V gene TRBV19 combines with J gene TRBJ1-4; TRBD1 might be the D (5 bases). Germline CDR1 LNHDA, CDR2 SQIVND (reference sequence). V was shortened by 5 bases and J by 0 bases, with 22 bases between the two germline ends. CDR3 size: 19 residues. DNA for the CDR3: TGTGCCAGTAGTGCCCGCCTTGGGGCGGACTTTGCAACTAATGAAAAACTGTTTTTT. Residues: CASSARLGADFATNEKLFF.

The chain has TRBV10-1 and TRBJ1-1; no clear D. The germline V gene has CDR1 WNHNN and CDR2 SYGVQD (reference sequence). The CDR3 consists of 11 residues. V lost 5 bases to trimming and J lost 2 bases, with 3 bases between them. The CDR3 DNA reads TGCGCCAGCAGTTCCAACACTGAAGCTTTCTTT. Protein sequence: CASSSNTEAFF.

The chain combines TRBV5-4 with TRBJ2-3, with 11 bases that match TRBD2. The CDR3 consists of 17 residues. The V segment lost 4 bases and the J segment 0 bases; nucleotides outside the gene matches: 7. CDR1 SGHNT and CDR2 YYREEE come from the germline V gene (reference sequence). CDR3 sequence: CASSTRGTSGSTDTQYF. In DNA form, the CDR3 reads TGTGCCAGCAGCACGAGGGGGACTAGCGGTAGCACAGATACGCAGTATTTT.

The chain's CDR3 is CASSLAIRTTTNTGELFF. Here the CDR3 DNA reads TGTGCCAGCAGCTTGGCGATTCGGACGACTACGAACACCGGGGAGCTGTTTTTT. This chain uses TRBV5-4 with TRBJ2-2, with TRBD2 as a possible D gene (5 bases). V was clipped by 0 bases and J by 0 bases, with 15 bases between them. CDR3 length: 18 amino acids. The germline V gene encodes CDR1 SGHNT and CDR2 YYREEE (reference sequence).

The chain couples TRBV6-1 to TRBJ2-7; no clear D gene. V shed 2 bases and J shed 0 bases, with 8 bases lying between them. CDR1 is MNHNS and CDR2 is SASEGT in the germline V gene. The CDR3 spans 14 residues. The CDR3 loop reads CASSEQFGSYEQYF. Here the CDR3 DNA reads TGTGCCAGCAGTGAACAGTTCGGCTCCTACGAGCAGTACTTC.

The chain joins TRBV7-9 to TRBJ1-1; the match to TRBD1 covers 8 bases. J was trimmed by 12 bases and V by 5 bases; bases with no gene match: 8. Germline V gene data show CDR1 as SEHNR and CDR2 as FQNEAQ (reference sequence). This CDR3 contains 12 residues. The CDR3 DNA reads as TGTGCCAGCAGCCCACAGGGGGTTCGGTCTTTCTTT. Translated: CASSPQGVRSFF.

This chain joins TRBV21-1 and TRBJ2-6; the D segment call TRBD2 is taken from the table without a DNA check. TRBV21-1 is recorded as a pseudogene. The CDR3 runs to 17 residues. The CDR3 reads CASSPNERYSGANVLTF. In nucleotides, the CDR3 is TGTGCCAGCAGCCCCAACGAACGGTACTCTGGGGCCAACGTCCTGACTTTC.

The chain is built from TRBV19 and TRBJ2-3; D perhaps matches TRBD1 (5 bases). V dropped 10 bases and J dropped 4 bases, with 18 bases sitting between them. The germline CDR1 and CDR2 sequences are LNHDA and SQIVND (reference sequence). The CDR3 has 14 amino acids. The chain's CDR3 is CATAMQGYSDTQYF. The CDR3 DNA reads as TGTGCCACCGCCATGCAGGGATACTCAGATACGCAGTATTTT.

The CDR3 is CAVTRQGSSYEQYF. The CDR3 bases are TGTGCCGTCACCAGGCAGGGTAGCTCCTACGAGCAGTACTTC. The chain joins TRBV6-1 to TRBJ2-7; TRBD1 might be the D (5 bases). V lost 11 bases and J 0 bases, leaving 17 bases between the germline ends. Germline V gene sequence: CDR1 MNHNS, CDR2 SASEGT. This CDR3 is 14 amino acids long.

The chain couples TRBV5-1 to TRBJ1-5, with 8 bases lining up with TRBD1. Germline CDR1 is SGHRS and CDR2 is YFSETQ. The CDR3 length is 14 residues. J gave up 7 bases and V 0 bases, and 3 bases lay outside the gene matches. The CDR3 DNA sequence: TGCGCCAGCAGCTTGGGACAGGGGCGGCAGCCCCAGCATTTT. Its protein is CASSLGQGRQPQHF.

The V call is TRBV7-6, the J call TRBJ1-2; 7 bases align to TRBD1. Germline V gene sequence: CDR1 SGHVS, CDR2 FNYEAQ. The CDR3 extends over 18 amino acids. V lost 5 bases and J lost 0; bases outside the gene matches: 15. The CDR3 region is CASSPARYRDRANYGYTF. The CDR3 bases are TGTGCCAGCAGCCCAGCCCGGTATCGGGACAGAGCTAACTATGGCTACACCTTC.

The genes are TRBV7-2 and TRBJ1-3, with no clear D. Germline lookup yields CDR1 SGHTA and CDR2 FQGNSA. The V end lost 5 bases, the J end lost 4 bases, and 9 bases lay between the germline ends. This CDR3 region has 13 residues. The CDR3 loop reads CASSLTTGNTIYF. The CDR3 DNA reads TGTGCCAGCAGCCTAACGACAGGAAACACCATATATTTT.

Regarding this clone: Within the sample, other DNA sequences also encode this same CDR3. J is TRBJ2-3 and V is TRBV2; D is possibly TRBD2 (5 bases). The V end was cut by 1 base, the J end by 1 base, with 9 bases between. The CDR3 has 15 amino acids. Germline V lookup: CDR1 SNHLY, CDR2 FYNNEI. CDR3 nucleotide sequence: TGTGCCAGCAGTGAAGTGCGGGCCCGCACAGATACGCAGTATTTT. Protein product: CASSEVRARTDTQYF.

The sample holds one count of this clone. The chain employs TRBV10-2 and TRBJ2-1; 11 bases agree with TRBD2. V lost 5 bases to trimming and J lost 1 base; unmatched junction nucleotides: 16. CDR1 WSHSY and CDR2 SAAADI come from the germline V gene. This CDR3 spans 20 amino acids. The CDR3 is CASSPTGTSGPRGSYNEQFF. CDR3 DNA sequence: TGCGCCAGCAGTCCCACCGGGACTAGCGGACCCCGAGGGTCCTACAATGAGCAGTTCTTC.

V usage is TRBV7-6 and J usage is TRBJ2-5, with D hard to call. The V gene lost 4 bases and the J gene lost 3 bases, with 6 bases spanning the gap. This CDR3 has 12 residues. Germline V gene data show CDR1 as SGHVS and CDR2 as FNYEAQ. In DNA form, the CDR3 reads TGTGCCAGCAGCTACCTCGAAGAGACCCAGTACTTC. Translated, it gives CASSYLEETQYF.

This sequence joins TRBV7-6 and TRBJ2-1; 7 bases line up with TRBD2. This CDR3 is built from 12 residues. Germline values: CDR1 SGHVS, CDR2 FNYEAQ. V lost 4 bases and J lost 12; bases outside the gene matches: 6. CDR3 region: CASSSAGGGQFF. The CDR3 DNA is TGTGCCAGCAGCTCTGCCGGCGGGGGGCAGTTCTTC.